There are many counts of the clone carrying this TCR beta chain. Its antigen remains unknown. This sample is drawn from a study of T cells in localized non-small cell lung cancer. Study findings and constraints: It was uninvolved adjacent lung that showed the highest T cell clonality, exceeding tumor. Sequencing covered just one tumor region, so heterogeneity cannot be ruled out.

The CDR3 sequence is 13 residues long. Germline V gene lookup returns CDR1 SGDLS and CDR2 YYNGEE. V lost 0 bases, J lost 7 bases, and 7 bases lay in between. TCRdb's copy holds only in-frame clones and misses some; the assay was immunoSEQ multiplex PCR. The sample consists of about 11,000 clones, 25% to 30% of them appearing once. The origin of this receptor is a man aged 40 to 70 with stage I lung adenocarcinoma. This chain connects TRBV9 to TRBJ2-2; no reliable D call. Material: lung tumor tissue, obtained before any cancer treatment. CDR3 sequence reads: CASSVGQVGELFF. The CDR3 bases are TGTGCCAGCAGCGTAGGTCAGGTCGGGGAGCTGTTTTTT. Together with reference TRBV9 and TRBJ2-2, the CDR3 gives the full variable domain: DSGVTQTPKHLITATGQRVTLRCSPRSGDLSVYWYQQSLDQGLQFLIQYYNGEERAKGNILERFSAQQFPDLHSELNLSSLELGDSALYFCASSVGQVGELFFGEGSRLTVL.